Sequencing of this TCR beta chain was carried out in a study of cytomegalovirus exposure and HLA in healthy donors. Though nominally healthy at sampling, donors likely had unrecorded immune exposures. As to this clone: What it binds is unknown.

General study results and limits: Many donors carried some public TCRs, although rarity characterized most TCR sequences. The study had only CMV serostatus as immune exposure information.

The PCR had 60 Vbeta and 13 Jbeta primers. The repertoire was sequenced with immunoSEQ multiplex PCR; TCRdb's copy has only in-frame clones and lacks some. The sample lists 150,000 to 200,000 clones, roughly 68% occurring once. The sample consisted of PBMCs. The clonotype comes from a man between 25 and 39 years old in good health and CMV-seropositive.

The CDR3 sequence is CASSPRAGGFRETQYF. In nucleotides, the CDR3 is TGTGCCAGCTCACCCCGGGCAGGGGGTTTCCGGGAGACCCAGTACTTC. This chain connects TRBV18 to TRBJ2-5, with 7 positions matching TRBD1. V was pared by 3 bases and J by 5 bases, with 12 bases of the junction left unmatched. CDR1 is KGHSH, CDR2 LQKENI, per germline. This CDR3 has 16 residues.